A selection of T cell receptor beta chains follows, all from one sample in a study of shared clonotypes between healthy human individuals. Method: immunoSEQ multiplex PCR; TCRdb's copy keeps in-frame clones and lacks some. The sample records under 80,000 clones, 50% to 70% being singletons. The sequencing input was memory CD8+ T cells sorted from blood. These receptors were obtained from a man between 25 and 39 years old in good health. Both conserved end residues are part of each CDR3. The D gene is left open where the match is weak. The listing skips clone size in some rows; elsewhere it reads once, few, many or a size class.

len,abundance,d_gene,v_gene,j_gene,CDR3aa,CDR3nt
16,few,TRBD1,TRBV5-4,TRBJ2-1,CASSLLQGVTYNEQFF,TGTGCCAGCAGCCTACTACAGGGGGTCACCTACAATGAGCAGTTCTTC
17,.,.,TRBV25-1,TRBJ2-7,CASSEPRYDGKAYEQYF,TGTGCCAGCAGTGAACCGCGGTATGACGGGAAGGCCTACGAGCAGTACTTC
19,few,.,TRBV30,TRBJ1-3,CAWSPRGEKPKSSGNTIYF,TGTGCCTGGAGCCCGAGGGGGGAAAAACCCAAGTCCTCTGGAAACACCATATATTTT
14,few,.,TRBV5-6,TRBJ1-4,CASSLYIGDEKLFF,TGTGCCAGCAGCTTGTATATAGGAGATGAAAAACTGTTTTTT
18,few,TRBD1,TRBV5-5,TRBJ1-1,CASRASPGQGVTNTEAFF,TGTGCCAGCAGGGCCTCCCCTGGACAGGGTGTCACGAACACTGAAGCTTTCTTT
13,.,.,TRBV11-2,TRBJ2-7,CASSLEAEYEQYF,TGTGCCAGCAGCTTAGAGGCAGAATACGAGCAGTACTTC
16,.,TRBD1,TRBV11-2,TRBJ2-1,CASSLPGQGVYNEQFF,TGTGCCAGCAGCCTACCGGGACAGGGGGTTTACAATGAGCAGTTCTTC
14,.,.,TRBV21-1,TRBJ2-5,CASSNVKNEETQYF,TGTGCCAGCAGCAATGTGAAGAACGAAGAGACCCAGTACTTC
15,.,TRBD1,TRBV30,TRBJ1-3,CAWSGQAFSGNTIYF,TGTGCCTGGAGCGGACAGGCATTCTCTGGAAACACCATATATTTT
14,.,.,TRBV25-1,TRBJ1-1,CASSVNQGDTEAFF,TGTGCCAGCAGTGTAAACCAGGGAGACACTGAAGCTTTCTTT
15,many,TRBD1,TRBV7-9,TRBJ2-7,CASSISGTGTHEQYF,TGTGCCAGCAGCATATCCGGGACAGGGACCCACGAGCAGTACTTC
14,.,.,TRBV28,TRBJ2-3,CASWGQGAPDTQYF,TGTGCCAGCTGGGGGCAGGGAGCCCCAGATACGCAGTATTTT
16,.,TRBD1,TRBV2,TRBJ1-4,CASSERADRRNEKLFF,TGTGCCAGCAGTGAAAGGGCGGACAGGCGTAATGAAAAACTGTTTTTT
18,.,TRBD1,TRBV29-1,TRBJ2-1,CSIPSRRKQGISYNEQFF,TGCAGCATCCCCTCCCGAAGAAAACAGGGGATCAGCTACAATGAGCAGTTCTTC
15,few,.,TRBV27,TRBJ2-1,CASSPQWAAYNEQFF,TGTGCCAGCAGTCCCCAGTGGGCCGCATACAATGAGCAGTTCTTC
15,.,TRBD1,TRBV2,TRBJ1-5,CASSLTGIRNQPQHF,TGTGCCAGCAGTTTGACAGGGATACGCAATCAGCCCCAGCATTTT
14,.,.,TRBV6-1,TRBJ2-3,CASGSRIKQDTQYF,TGTGCCAGCGGGTCGAGGATCAAGCAAGATACGCAGTATTTT
14,.,.,TRBV5-4,TRBJ1-2,CASGKGIDNYGYTF,TGTGCCAGCGGAAAGGGTATCGATAACTATGGCTACACCTTC
13,few,.,TRBV7-9,TRBJ2-7,CASSLALEYEQYF,TGTGCCAGCAGCTTAGCCCTAGAGTACGAGCAGTACTTC
14,.,.,TRBV27,TRBJ1-5,CASSSSVRNQPQHF,TGTGCCAGCAGTTCCTCGGTTCGCAATCAGCCCCAGCATTTT
15,few,.,TRBV4-1,TRBJ1-3,CASSQDRASGNTIYF,TGCGCCAGCAGCCAAGACAGAGCCAGTGGAAACACCATATATTTT
15,.,.,TRBV9,TRBJ2-1,CASSRTTDFGPSQFF,TGTGCCAGCTCTCGGACCACGGATTTTGGCCCTAGCCAGTTCTTC
14,.,.,TRBV28,TRBJ1-4,CASKAPGAGEKLFF,TGTGCCAGCAAAGCCCCGGGGGCGGGCGAAAAACTGTTTTTT
16,.,.,TRBV7-8,TRBJ1-3,CASSPQAGTTGNTIYF,TGTGCCAGCAGCCCACAGGCAGGGACTACCGGAAACACCATATATTTT
16,.,.,TRBV28,TRBJ1-5,CASSPFDGYSNQPQHF,TGTGCCAGCAGTCCCTTCGACGGTTATAGCAATCAGCCCCAGCATTTT
15,few,.,TRBV9,TRBJ2-5,CASSDPVGAQETQYF,TGTGCCAGCAGCGATCCGGTAGGGGCTCAGGAGACCCAGTACTTC
15,few,TRBD2,TRBV7-2,TRBJ2-1,CASRLTGTSYDEQFF,TGTGCCAGCAGGCTAACCGGGACTAGTTACGATGAGCAGTTCTTC
13,.,.,TRBV6-6,TRBJ2-7,CASSYSRGWEQYF,TGTGCCAGCAGTTACTCGAGGGGCTGGGAGCAGTACTTC
16,.,.,TRBV7-8,TRBJ2-2,CASSLGSRTGPGELFF,TGTGCCAGCAGCTTAGGGTCCCGGACGGGGCCCGGGGAGCTGTTTTTT
13,many,TRBD1,TRBV29-1,TRBJ2-7,CSVEQSRGYEQYF,TGCAGCGTTGAACAAAGCAGGGGGTACGAGCAGTACTTC
16,.,TRBD2,TRBV28,TRBJ2-1,CASSSKLAGEINEQFF,TGTGCCAGCAGTTCAAAACTAGCGGGAGAGATTAATGAGCAGTTCTTC
11,many,.,TRBV4-3,TRBJ2-5,CASSQQETQYF,TGCGCCAGCAGCCAGCAAGAGACCCAGTACTTC
13,many,.,TRBV11-2,TRBJ2-1,CASSSTGANEQFF,TGTGCCAGCAGCTCGACCGGAGCCAATGAGCAGTTCTTC
12,.,.,TRBV7-9,TRBJ2-7,CASSLPSSEQYF,TGTGCCAGCAGCTTGCCAAGCTCCGAGCAGTACTTC
17,.,TRBD2,TRBV4-1,TRBJ2-1,CASSQPYLTSGSDEQFF,TGCGCCAGCAGCCAACCCTACTTGACTAGCGGGAGTGATGAGCAGTTCTTC
16,once,TRBD2,TRBV7-2,TRBJ2-3,CASSPGTSGLSDTQYF,TGTGCCAGCAGCCCTGGGACTAGCGGGTTGTCAGATACGCAGTATTTT
16,.,TRBD2,TRBV7-9,TRBJ2-3,CASSERLAGEGDTQYF,TGTGCCAGCAGCGAACGACTAGCGGGAGAGGGGGATACGCAGTATTTT
15,.,TRBD2,TRBV19,TRBJ2-1,CASSIMSSGISEQFF,TGTGCCAGTAGTATTATGTCTAGCGGGATAAGTGAGCAGTTCTTC
16,.,.,TRBV19,TRBJ2-6,CASSISGELRANVLTF,TGTGCCAGTAGTATTTCTGGTGAACTGAGGGCCAACGTCCTGACTTTC
17,.,TRBD2,TRBV25-1,TRBJ2-6,CASSGEGKGSGANVLTF,TGTGCCAGCAGTGGGGAGGGAAAGGGCTCTGGGGCCAACGTCCTGACTTTC
12,.,.,TRBV5-1,TRBJ2-7,CASSFNSYEQYF,TGCGCCAGCAGCTTTAACAGCTACGAGCAGTACTTC
16,few,TRBD2,TRBV4-3,TRBJ2-2,CASSQDSGRVSGELFF,TGCGCCAGCAGCCAAGATTCCGGGAGGGTCTCCGGGGAGCTGTTTTTT
12,many,.,TRBV27,TRBJ1-1,CASSGVATEAFF,TGTGCCAGCAGTGGGGTGGCGACTGAAGCTTTCTTT
15,.,.,TRBV14,TRBJ1-4,CASSQENRPNEKLFF,TGTGCCAGCAGCCAAGAAAACAGACCTAATGAAAAACTGTTTTTT
15,.,TRBD2,TRBV27,TRBJ2-7,CASRRLAGGSYEQYF,TGTGCCAGCAGGCGACTAGCGGGAGGTTCCTACGAGCAGTACTTC
12,.,.,TRBV7-9,TRBJ2-2,CASSLSSLELFF,TGTGCCAGCAGCTTATCTTCCCTAGAGCTGTTTTTT
16,.,TRBD1,TRBV29-1,TRBJ1-5,CSVEDWRDSYGQPQHF,TGCAGCGTTGAAGATTGGAGGGACAGTTATGGTCAGCCCCAGCATTTT
15,.,.,TRBV28,TRBJ2-1,CASTRGHSVSNEQFF,TGTGCCAGCACGCGAGGACACAGCGTCTCCAATGAGCAGTTCTTC
15,few,.,TRBV28,TRBJ2-1,CASSFGGSSYNEQFF,TGTGCCAGCAGTTTTGGGGGAAGCTCCTACAATGAGCAGTTCTTC
16,few,TRBD1,TRBV27,TRBJ1-3,CASSLSQGETGNTIYF,TGTGCCAGCAGTTTATCGCAGGGGGAAACTGGAAACACCATATATTTT
15,once,TRBD1,TRBV15,TRBJ1-5,CATSTTGEIHQPQHF,TGTGCCACCAGCACGACAGGGGAGATTCATCAGCCCCAGCATTTT
12,.,TRBD2,TRBV25-1,TRBJ2-5,CASRGLEETQYF,TGTGCCAGCAGGGGACTAGAAGAGACCCAGTACTTC
15,.,.,TRBV4-3,TRBJ1-2,CASSQESPQYYGYTF,TGCGCCAGCAGCCAAGAGAGCCCCCAGTACTATGGCTACACCTTC
17,many,TRBD2,TRBV27,TRBJ2-1,CASSLWTREGSYNEQFF,TGTGCCAGCAGTCTTTGGACTAGAGAGGGCTCCTACAATGAGCAGTTCTTC
14,few,.,TRBV30,TRBJ1-1,CAWSSGGEITEAFF,TGTGCCTGGAGCAGCGGGGGTGAGATCACTGAAGCTTTCTTT
14,.,.,TRBV29-1,TRBJ2-5,CSVEDLLDGVSQYF,TGCAGCGTTGAAGATCTACTAGATGGCGTGTCCCAGTACTTC
16,.,.,TRBV19,TRBJ2-2,CASTPGRGPNTGELFF,TGTGCCAGTACCCCTGGGCGGGGGCCGAACACCGGGGAGCTGTTTTTT
18,.,.,TRBV18,TRBJ2-7,CASSPSTSLMYRIYEQYF,TGTGCCAGCTCACCGTCCACCAGTCTTATGTACAGGATTTACGAGCAGTACTTC
16,.,TRBD1,TRBV4-3,TRBJ2-7,CASSQGTGRSSYEQYF,TGCGCCAGCAGCCAAGGGACAGGTAGAAGTTCCTACGAGCAGTACTTC